The clone carrying this T cell receptor (beta chain) is a singleton in its sample. Its antigen is unknown. The data derive from a study of shared clonotypes between healthy human individuals. Study results and limitations: A reduction in generation probabilities was seen for non-shared clonotypes relative to those shared by all four donors.

The CDR3 sequence is 15 residues long. The trim removed 1 base at V and 5 bases at J, leaving 8 bases unmatched. Germline lookup yields CDR1 KGHSH and CDR2 LQKENI. Produced via immunoSEQ multiplex PCR; TCRdb's table is partial and in-frame only. Here the sample spans 1 million to 1.3 million clones, 78% being singletons. This rearrangement joins TRBV18 to TRBJ2-7; TRBD2 aligns across 7 bases. This clonotype was sampled from a man younger than 35 in good health. Some clones in this sample may be carry-over from other donors' samples. Sequencing input: memory CD4+ T cells from PBMCs. Subset of the sample: CD45RA-negative fraction. The CDR3 sequence is CASSPRMVAGDEQYF. CDR3 bases: TGTGCCAGCTCACCACGGATGGTAGCGGGCGACGAGCAGTACTTC.